This T cell receptor beta chain was observed in a study of early T cells in non-severe SARS-CoV-2 infection. Overall study: Whole-blood bulk RNA, unsorted, was sequenced, and chains were unpaired.

This clonotype has a count of ten or more. What it binds is unknown. This CDR3 comprises 15 residues. Germline V CDR1 and CDR2: ENHRY, SYGVKD. The ends were cut back, 2 bases at V and 0 bases at J, with 8 bases in the middle. Findings of the study overall: Private and CD4 specificities were missed by VDJdb matching, which favored anti-spike CD8 responses.

Unique molecular identifiers were attached to individual cDNA molecules. MiXCR was run by TCRdb on the 5' RACE reads, yielding one entry per CDR3 protein. The sample lists tens of thousands of distinct CDR3 sequences, 5% to 7.5% occurring once. The clonotype comes from an adult who was a healthcare worker with PCR-confirmed SARS-CoV-2 infection or an uninfected control (not recorded which). V and J are TRBV10-3 and TRBJ1-5; D gene uncertain. This sample comprised whole blood, obtained at baseline. CDR3 sequence reads: CAISEQRTSNQPQHF. The DNA for the CDR3 is TGTGCCATCAGTGAGCAAAGGACTAGCAATCAGCCCCAGCATTTT.